The following is a T cell receptor (beta chain) sequence with its context. Germline CDR1 is MNHEY and CDR2 is SMNVEV (reference sequence). With V trimmed by 3 bases and J by 0 bases, 6 bases remained unmatched. The CDR3 consists of 17 residues. Use of 60 Vbeta and 13 Jbeta primers characterized the PCR. Using immunoSEQ multiplex PCR, the repertoire was profiled, and TCRdb retains in-frame clones only, with some absent. Recorded here are tens of thousands of clones; the top ten clones represent about 0.5%. The data originate from a study of cytomegalovirus exposure and HLA in healthy donors. The receptor was isolated from a man over 45 in good health and CMV-seronegative. The source material was PBMCs. The V gene is TRBV27, the J gene TRBJ2-2, with 8 bases matching TRBD1. CDR3 DNA: TGTGCCAGCAGTTTTGACCAGGGGGCACCGAACACCGGGGAGCTGTTTTTT. Encoded protein: CASSFDQGAPNTGELFF.